The clone carrying this T cell receptor beta chain was recorded a few times. What it recognizes is unknown. Investigators prepared the TCR beta libraries by applying iRepertoire HTBI primers and Arm-PCR of CDR3 regions. TCRdb re-called the multiplex PCR reads with MiXCR, one entry per CDR3 protein. Of more than 350,000 distinct CDR3 sequences listed, approximately 15% are singletons. Trimming took 7 bases from V and 2 from J; bases not matched to a gene: 6. The length of the CDR3 is 14 residues. The data derive from a study of regulatory T cells in long-lasting Graves disease. Study-level results: New patients shared more than 950 public clonotypes, and persistent patients shared more, with around 2,600. It was in persistent disease that TRBV28, TRBJ1-2 and TRBJ2-5 were favored.

Time point described: newly diagnosed GD, antithyroid drugs for less than 3 months. PBMC-derived RNA was used for the TCR library. This same sample was also part of a study on T cells in Graves' hyperthyroidism and ophthalmopathy. From that report: The TCR CDR3 first-round RT-PCR relied on the HTBI primer set.

This receptor was taken from a woman in her twenties or thirties with Graves disease. The chain has TRBV12-3 or TRBV12-4 and TRBJ2-5; 8 positions agree with TRBD1. Sequenced here: peripheral blood mononuclear cells (PBMCs), sampled at new diagnosis, from a patient treated with antithyroid drugs. The DNA of the CDR3 is TGTGCCAGCATTCGGACAGGGAGGCAAGAGACCCAGTACTTC. This encodes CASIRTGRQETQYF.